This note documents a single T cell receptor (beta chain) sequence. In this sample, this clone turned up once. The target of this receptor is not known. Per-base qualities were not stored, and no clone one base away is much larger. This entry belongs to a study of T cell responses to AZD1222 COVID-19 vaccine (dated by TCRdb to about 2021). Study-wide context: Because spike-specific TCR depth and breadth did not differ between the two schedules, AZD1222 recipients who got a second dose at roughly 4 weeks were pooled with those who got a second dose at roughly 12 weeks. A total of more than 230 trial participants underwent TCR sequencing, of whom about 210 had received two doses of AZD1222 and some 26 had received two doses of the MenACWY control vaccine. Trial participants were enrolled by age into subgroups of 18-55, 56-69 and 70-plus years, and around 150, 28 and 57 TCR-sequenced participants, respectively, were included in these subgroups.

Read against the paper, the sample's time point label means: baseline before first vaccination. Samples from vaccinated people were obtained from the UK trials COV001 and COV002, which included a single-blind randomized controlled phase 2/3 trial of AZD1222 (ChAdOx1 nCoV-19) in healthy adults. For TCRbeta chain sequencing, PBMC samples from trial participants were taken at day 0 and at day 28 after the second dose. Findings and caveats that apply to the study as a whole: Only five to seven AZD1222 recipients were SARS-CoV-2 seropositive at baseline, limiting conclusions about previously exposed vaccinees. In the small 56-69-year group, the increase in depth fell short of significance, most likely because of low power. Because no day 14 peak-response samples were available, repertoires were characterized only after the peak T cell response. Vaccine-associated CD4 TCRs spanned the whole spike protein, with dominant responses in regions 160-218 and 743-854. Spike-specific TCR breadth and depth rose significantly after two AZD1222 doses compared with day 0 and with MenACWY recipients. Epitopes outside the regions mutated in the B.1.351 and B.1.1.7 variants were reportedly recognized by nearly half of the unique spike-specific TCRs. Participants were mostly white British and included more females than males, and it was suggested by the authors that clonal diversity may have been underestimated.

The CDR3 runs 16 amino acids, cysteine and phenylalanine included. Just CDR3 DNA is preserved here, 48 bases in frame from base 1. The germline V gene gives CDR1 as SGHTA and CDR2 as FQGTGA. V is shortened by 7 bases, J by 0 bases, and the region joining them spans 16 bases. The CDR3 regions of human TCRbeta chains were analyzed by immunosequencing. From the authors' description of their analysis: Repertoire TCRs were checked for matches against a reference library of SARS-CoV-2-specific TCRs that had been generated using the MIRA antigen-specificity platform. Breadth meant the fraction of unique TCRs that were SARS-CoV-2-associated, whereas depth meant the fraction of total T cells that were SARS-CoV-2-associated. Using the MIRA data, every spike-specific TCR was mapped to the spike region that the TCR reacted to and assigned to either a CD4 or a CD8 class. Log10-transformed breadth and depth values were compared by one-way ANOVA with Sidak's multiple comparisons tests. Not all clones reach the TCRdb copy of this immuneACCESS table, which keeps in-frame sequences only. Checked studies attribute under half of the gap to unresolved V genes and leave the rest unexplained. The V and J calls and clone size are taken from that table; D and trimming were inferred from the DNA. The sample table lists 100,000 or so clones, around 87% of them with a count of one. Less than 3.5% of the sample is in the top ten clones.

The receptor was derived from an adult in good health. This specimen was peripheral blood, taken on day 0 of AZD1222 vaccination. The sequence links TRBV7-3 to TRBJ2-1, with a weak D call of TRBD2 (6 bases match). The sequence in DNA is TGTGCCAGCAACCTCGCGGGGCCGAGCTCCTACAATGAGCAGTTCTTC. It is translated as CASNLAGPSSYNEQFF.